The sequence of this T cell receptor beta chain was determined in a study of T cell responses to AZD1222 COVID-19 vaccine. This clone appeared a few times. The V gene's germline CDR1 is SGHTA and CDR2 FQGNSA. CDR3 length equals 14 residues. The V gene lost 4 bases and the J gene lost 2 bases, with 12 bases spanning the gap. Clones were read by immunoSEQ multiplex PCR, and TCRdb kept only the in-frame ones, dropping some. This table holds roughly 60,000 clones, approximately 82% found once. This specimen was peripheral blood, taken on day 0 of AZD1222 vaccination. The chain joins TRBV7-2 to TRBJ2-7; no reliable D call. The TCR comes from an adult in good health. CDR3 in amino acids: CASSSGRVTYEQYF. The DNA of the CDR3 is TGTGCCAGCAGCTCCGGACGGGTTACCTACGAGCAGTACTTC.